Listed below are T cell receptor beta chains from one sample, sequenced in a study of neurological immune-mediated disorders. One entry per CDR3 protein results from TCRdb running MiXCR on the 5' RACE reads. The sample lists roughly 39,000 distinct CDR3 sequences; roughly 4.8% were seen once. The sample was CD4+ T cells from blood. The receptors were gathered from a man younger than 30 in good health. The CDR3 runs from the conserved cysteine through the conserved F or W. A D gene is named only where the DNA matches it firmly. Clone size is shown for a subset of rows, as once, few, many or a class of expanded clone.

DNA: TGTGCCAGCAGTTCCGGCGGAAACACCATATATTTT
CDR3: CASSSGGNTIYF
size: many
D: -
V: TRBV12-3/TRBV12-4
J: TRBJ1-3

DNA: TGTGCCAGCAGTGTAGGGGGGACGATGGCAGATACGCAGTATTTT
CDR3: CASSVGGTMADTQYF
size: many
D: -
V: TRBV6-1
J: TRBJ2-3

DNA: TGTGCCAGCGGGCCCCTAGATCAGCCCCAGCATTTT
CDR3: CASGPLDQPQHF
size: many
D: -
V: TRBV2
J: TRBJ1-5

DNA: TGTGCCAGCAGTCTAAGAGGCGGAATCCTACCTCTGGCGAGCGACAATGAGCAGTTCTTC
CDR3: CASSLRGGILPLASDNEQFF
size: many
D: -
V: TRBV7-9
J: TRBJ2-1

DNA: TGTGCCAGCAGAAAAACAGGGGGAGTCAGTCAGCCCCAGCATTTT
CDR3: CASRKTGGVSQPQHF
size: many
D: TRBD1
V: TRBV6-2/TRBV6-3
J: TRBJ1-5

DNA: TGTGCCAGCAGTTTGACCACAGGGGGCCACAAGCAGCCCCAGCATTTT
CDR3: CASSLTTGGHKQPQHF
size: many
D: TRBD1
V: TRBV12-3/TRBV12-4
J: TRBJ1-5

DNA: TGTGCCAGCGGACAGGCTTCCCGTGAGCAGTTCTTC
CDR3: CASGQASREQFF
size: -
D: TRBD1
V: TRBV7-2
J: TRBJ2-1

DNA: TGTGCCAGCTCACCTGCGGCATGGGATACGCAGTATTTT
CDR3: CASSPAAWDTQYF
size: many
D: -
V: TRBV18
J: TRBJ2-3

DNA: TGCGCCAGCAGCTTGGGACGGCAGGGGGGATTCACCGGGGAGCTGTTTTTT
CDR3: CASSLGRQGGFTGELFF
size: many
D: -
V: TRBV5-1
J: TRBJ2-2

DNA: TGTGCCAGCAGTGTGTTGTCCGGGGAGCTGTTTTTT
CDR3: CASSVLSGELFF
size: many
D: -
V: TRBV6-1
J: TRBJ2-2

DNA: TGCGCCAGCAGCTTCGCATTACAGGGGGGCTTAGAAGCTTTCTTT
CDR3: CASSFALQGGLEAFF
size: -
D: TRBD1
V: TRBV5-1
J: TRBJ1-1

DNA: TGTGCCAGCACCCTACAGGGGGCGGTGGATTCACCCCTCCACTTT
CDR3: CASTLQGAVDSPLHF
size: many
D: TRBD1
V: TRBV7-2
J: TRBJ1-6